This TCR beta chain was captured by sequencing in a study of response to subunit inactivated influenza vaccine. A single record per CDR3 protein comes from TCRdb applying MiXCR to the RT-PCR reads. The sample lists about 650,000 distinct CDR3 sequences, approximately 14% seen once, with 6.5% to 8% in the top ten. Findings and limits, study-wide: With each seasonal influenza vaccination, the authors suggested, few new T cells are recruited.

As for this clonotype: Antigen unknown.

The TCR originated in a man in his forties or fifties who received an inactivated influenza vaccine. This specimen was PBMCs from blood, taken 14 days before vaccination.

CDR3 residues: CSAKDRTGPSSYNEQFF. DNA of the CDR3: TGCAGTGCTAAGGACAGAACAGGGCCGAGCTCCTACAATGAGCAGTTCTTC. The gene calls are TRBV20-1 and TRBJ2-1, with D possibly TRBD1 on 6 matching bases. There are 17 residues in the CDR3. Trimming shortened V by 4 bases and J by 0 bases, and 19 bases separated the two germline ends. Germline CDR1 and CDR2: DFQATT and SNEGSKA (reference sequence).